This is a list of T cell receptor beta chains from one sample in a study of a mutant IDH1 vaccine in newly diagnosed glioma. Some clones are missing from TCRdb's copy, which holds only in-frame ones; the method was immunoSEQ multiplex PCR. This table has around 53,000 clones, 86% appearing once. The source material was PBMCs, sampled from a glioma patient treated with radiotherapy, temozolomide or both. These receptors originate from a man aged 40-55 years with glioma. CDR3s include the opening cysteine and the closing phenylalanine or tryptophan.

>TRBV5-1|TRBJ1-4
CASSLGSPTNRAFNEKLFF
>TRBV5-6|TRBJ2-5
CASSLEMETQYF
>TRBV28|TRBJ1-5
CASSLGGPVYPQHF
>TRBV2|TRBJ2-3
CASTSRHPSTDTQYF
>TRBV27|TRBJ2-7
CASSYEGVRSSGEQYF
>TRBV10-3|TRBJ1-1
CAISETSRGAFF
>TRBV9|TRBJ2-2
CASSVGGWGGELFF
>TRBV2|TRBJ1-1
CASMEGVYTEAFF
>TRBV7-9|TRBJ2-7
CASSLGVLVDEQYF
>TRBV19|TRBJ1-2
CASSPRTGNGYTF
>TRBV6-1|TRBJ2-5
CASRAGAMETQYF
>TRBV18|TRBJ2-5
CASSPGQRETQYF
>TRBV7-9|TRBJ1-1
CASSYPGTGNTEAFF
>TRBV20-1|TRBJ2-7
CSARAGYEQYF
>TRBV21-1|TRBJ1-3
CASSKGGQGCSGNTIYF
>TRBV7-8|TRBJ2-1
CASSLKGASRASGRNEQFF
>TRBV5-5|TRBJ1-2
CASSLAYIPGYNF
>TRBV7-2|TRBJ1-4
CASRGGGSEKLFF
>TRBV5-1|TRBJ2-1
CASSLRTYNEQFF
>TRBV2|TRBJ2-7
CASSKRSPLDEQYF
>TRBV9|TRBJ2-4
CASSVGSQVNIQYF
>TRBV9|TRBJ2-7
CASSPRTSGSLYEQYF
>TRBV7-9|TRBJ2-5
CASSSQGTGMWYF
>TRBV7-9|TRBJ2-1
CASSPWTGAHNYNEQFF
>TRBV6-5|TRBJ1-5
CASSSFQGSNQPQHF
>TRBV11-2|TRBJ2-2
CASSPRSRDAGAGELFF
>TRBV5-5|TRBJ2-7
CASSPLGEYEQYF
>TRBV7-8|TRBJ2-7
CASASVKVSGEQYF
>TRBV7-3|TRBJ2-7
CASSLTGYPLNYEQYF
>TRBV18|TRBJ2-7
CASSPPDSYEQYF
>TRBV4-1|TRBJ1-1
CASSPGLVGVTEAFF
>TRBV6-1|TRBJ2-7
CASRPTSGNPREQYF
>TRBV5-1|TRBJ2-7
CASSFRAIGSYEQYF